This passage covers 19 T cell receptor beta chains from one sample sequenced in a study of blood T cells in healthy people across ages. Combining a sample-barcoded 5' primer with a J-beta primer mix, a second PCR ran for roughly 7 to 12 cycles. Via MiXCR, TCRdb re-called the 5' RACE reads, giving one row per CDR3 protein. Of roughly 640,000 distinct CDR3 sequences in the sample, roughly 31% were seen once. The material sequenced was blood. The receptor set was obtained from an elderly woman in good health.

This clonotype showed up just a few times. The J gene is TRBJ1-2, the V gene TRBV28, with D perhaps TRBD1 (6 bases). The germline CDR1 and CDR2 sequences are MDHEN and SYDVKM. The V end lost 8 bases, the J end lost 5 bases, and 18 bases lay between the germline ends. CDR3 size: 14 residues. CDR3 DNA: TGTGCCAGCTTAACGGGACACGAACTTTATGGCTACACCTTC. This gives the protein CASLTGHELYGYTF.

The table lists this clonotype with many counts. This sequence joins TRBV7-3 and TRBJ2-6; the D is unclear. The ends were cut back, 0 bases at V and 4 bases at J, with 4 bases in the middle. The CDR3 has 14 residues. The germline CDR1 and CDR2 sequences are SGHTA and FQGTGA. The CDR3 region has the DNA TGTGCCAGCAGCTTAACCCAAGGGGCCAACGTCCTGACTTTC. It yields the protein CASSLTQGANVLTF. The full variable domain, in which reference TRBV7-3 and TRBJ2-6 provide the parts outside the CDR3, is GAGVSQTPSNKVTEKGKYVELRCDPISGHTALYWYRQSLGQGPEFLIYFQGTGAADDSGLPNDRFFAVRPEGSVSTLKIQRTERGDSAVYLCASSLTQGANVLTFGAGSRLTVL.

This clonotype came up a few times. V and J are TRBV7-9 and TRBJ1-2, with a tentative D call TRBD1 (5 bases). The V gene lost 7 bases and the J gene lost 2 bases, with 11 bases spanning the gap. This CDR3 contains 13 residues. Germline values: CDR1 SEHNR, CDR2 FQNEAQ (reference sequence). The DNA for the CDR3 is TGTGCCAGCAACACGGGACTGAACTATGGCTACACCTTC. This translates into CASNTGLNYGYTF.

With respect to this clonotype: Since a much larger clone is just one base distant, this may be a read error. The chain recombines TRBV15 with TRBJ1-2; 8 bases match TRBD1. The CDR3 contains 14 residues. Germline CDR1 reads LNHNV; CDR2 reads YYDKDF (reference sequence). J was trimmed by 4 bases and V by 6 bases; bases with no gene match: 7. CDR3: CATRTGTGSYGYTF. The CDR3 nucleotides are TGTGCCACCAGAACCGGGACAGGCAGCTATGGCTACACCTTC.

This clonotype was seen repeatedly, ten times or more. This chain uses TRBV7-9 with TRBJ1-6; TRBD1 might be the D (5 bases). Looked up from germline, CDR1 is SEHNR and CDR2 is FQNEAQ (reference sequence). Trimming cost V 7 bases and J 5 bases, with 12 bases left between them. The CDR3 covers 14 residues. The CDR3 region is CASNPGRNNSPLHF. CDR3 in DNA: TGTGCCAGCAACCCGGGACGGAATAATTCACCCCTCCACTTT.

The chain employs TRBV7-2 and TRBJ2-3; 7 bases fit TRBD2. V shed 3 bases and J 0 bases; nucleotides not matched to a gene: 6. This CDR3 region has 16 residues. The germline CDR1 and CDR2 sequences are SGHTA and FQGNSA. The CDR3 spells CTSSLYGGSSTDTQYF. The CDR3 bases are TGTACCAGCAGCTTGTACGGGGGGTCTAGCACAGATACGCAGTATTTT. The variable domain in full, with the rest retrieved from reference TRBV7-2 and TRBJ2-3, is GAGVSQSPSNKVTEKGKDVELRCDPISGHTALYWYRQSLGQGLEFLIYFQGNSAPDKSGLPSDRFSAERTGGSVSTLTIQRTQQEDSAVYLCTSSLYGGSSTDTQYFGPGTRLTVL.

This clonotype occurred many times. The rearrangement links TRBV5-1 to TRBJ2-4, with 7 bases identical to TRBD1. V lost 4 bases, J lost 7 bases, and 5 bases stayed unmatched. CDR3 length: 13 residues. Germline V gene lookup returns CDR1 SGHRS and CDR2 YFSETQ. The CDR3: CASSVDRSNIQYF. As DNA, the CDR3 is TGCGCCAGCAGCGTGGACAGGAGCAACATTCAGTACTTC.

The V and J genes are TRBV12-3 or TRBV12-4 and TRBJ2-5; 10 positions agree with TRBD2. Germline trimming cut 2 bases from V and 5 bases from J; bases unmatched to any gene: 14. The CDR3 loop spans 18 amino acids. CDR3 sequence (DNA): TGTGCCAGCAGTTTAAGAGCGGGGGGGCCGGTGGGGCTTGAGACCCAGTACTTC. This gives the protein CASSLRAGGPVGLETQYF.

In this sample, this clonotype turned up once. The chain links TRBV12-3 or TRBV12-4 to TRBJ2-6; a weak D match, TRBD2 (6 bases). This CDR3 region has 13 residues. The V end lost 5 bases, the J end lost 4 bases, and 6 bases lay between the germline ends. The CDR3 DNA is TGTGCCAGCAGTCGGGAGGGGGCCAACGTCCTGACTTTC. It yields the protein CASSREGANVLTF.

The chain employs TRBV11-2 and TRBJ2-1, with a tentative D call TRBD2 (6 bases). The ends were cut back, 1 base at V and 6 bases at J, with 19 bases in the middle. Germline CDR1 reads SGHAT; CDR2 reads FQNNGV. The CDR3 loop spans 17 amino acids. CDR3 in DNA: TGTGCCAGCAGCTTAGTGGGACTCGCCTTAGTAGGCAATGAGCAGTTCTTC. Protein sequence: CASSLVGLALVGNEQFF.

This clonotype came up a few times. Germline is not matched at one junction end, which may reflect a read error. The genes are TRBV27 and TRBJ2-1; perhaps TRBD1 as D (6 bases). The length of the CDR3 is 13 residues. Germline V gene data show CDR1 as MNHEY and CDR2 as SMNVEV (reference sequence). The CDR3 region has the DNA TGTGTCAGCAGTCCTTATACAGGGTTTGAGCAGTTCTTC. Translating gives CVSSPYTGFEQFF.

The rearrangement uses TRBV7-2 and TRBJ2-7, with no clear D. V dropped 5 bases and J dropped 3 bases, with 14 bases sitting between them. CDR3 length: 14 residues. Germline CDR1 reads SGHTA; CDR2 reads FQGNSA. CDR3 sequence: CASSLGAPLYEQYF. CDR3 nucleotide sequence: TGTGCCAGCAGCCTAGGAGCTCCCCTCTACGAGCAGTACTTC.

To note about this clonotype: A much bigger clone sits one base away, suggesting this may be a read error. The chain combines TRBV3-1 with TRBJ2-5, with 13 bases lining up with TRBD2. Germline CDR1 and CDR2: LGHDT and YNNKEL (reference sequence). This CDR3 comprises 15 residues. The V and J ends lost 6 bases and 11 bases, in that order; junction bases with no gene match: 12. Written as DNA, the CDR3 is TGTGCCAGCAGTACTAGCGGGGGGGCCGTTAATGAGCAGTACTTC. It is translated as CASSTSGGAVNEQYF.

The sample holds a few counts of this clonotype. CDR3 protein: CASRSGTGAYQPQHF. CDR3 sequence (DNA): TGTGCCAGCAGGTCCGGGACAGGGGCTTATCAGCCCCAGCATTTT. The gene calls are TRBV2 and TRBJ1-5; 10 bases line up with TRBD1. From germline, CDR1 is SNHLY and CDR2 FYNNEI. Losses at the gene ends were 6 bases for V and 5 bases for J; bases not matched to a gene: 7. The CDR3 covers 15 residues.

The rearrangement links TRBV4-3 to TRBJ2-3; TRBD2 agrees at 9 bases. The trim removed 1 base at V and 6 bases at J, leaving 8 bases unmatched. Germline assignment: CDR1 LGHNA and CDR2 YSLEER. The CDR3 length is 16 residues. As DNA, the CDR3 is TGCGCCAGCAGCCAAGCAAGACTAGCGGATCGTGATACGCAGTATTTT. Translating gives CASSQARLADRDTQYF.

This clonotype showed up just a few times. A much larger clone is a single base away; this may be a read error. The J gene is TRBJ2-5, the V gene TRBV6-1, with D unclear. The CDR3 has 13 amino acids. V was clipped by 7 bases and J by 1 base, with 10 bases between them. Per germline, CDR1 MNHNS and CDR2 SASEGT. CDR3 protein: CASNFDFQETQYF. The DNA for the CDR3 is TGTGCCAGCAATTTTGACTTCCAAGAGACCCAGTACTTC.

This clonotype was seen repeatedly, ten times or more. The chain is built from TRBV12-3 or TRBV12-4 and TRBJ1-1, with D unclear. Trimming shortened V by 5 bases and J by 4 bases, and 17 bases separated the two germline ends. The CDR3 runs to 15 residues. DNA of the CDR3: TGTGCCAGCAGTCCCCTTCGGGGAGGCGGCACTGAAGCTTTCTTT. This translates into CASSPLRGGGTEAFF.

The chain joins TRBV11-1 to TRBJ1-2, with D unclear. Deletions cut 3 bases from V and 4 bases from J, with 21 bases between. The CDR3 contains 17 residues. CDR1 is SGHAT, CDR2 FQDESV, per germline (reference sequence). CDR3 in DNA: TGTGCCAGCAGCTTGTCTCGCCAGCCGAAATATTCCTATGGCTACACCTTC. It codes for CASSLSRQPKYSYGYTF.

CDR3: CASSNGGLPRGNTETFF. In nucleotides, the CDR3 is TGTGCCAGCAGCAACGGCGGGCTCCCCCGGGGGAACACTGAAACTTTCTTT. The chain links TRBV21-1 to TRBJ1-1; the table assigns TRBD1, which was not confirmed against the DNA. TRBV21-1 is flagged as a pseudogene. This CDR3 contains 17 residues.